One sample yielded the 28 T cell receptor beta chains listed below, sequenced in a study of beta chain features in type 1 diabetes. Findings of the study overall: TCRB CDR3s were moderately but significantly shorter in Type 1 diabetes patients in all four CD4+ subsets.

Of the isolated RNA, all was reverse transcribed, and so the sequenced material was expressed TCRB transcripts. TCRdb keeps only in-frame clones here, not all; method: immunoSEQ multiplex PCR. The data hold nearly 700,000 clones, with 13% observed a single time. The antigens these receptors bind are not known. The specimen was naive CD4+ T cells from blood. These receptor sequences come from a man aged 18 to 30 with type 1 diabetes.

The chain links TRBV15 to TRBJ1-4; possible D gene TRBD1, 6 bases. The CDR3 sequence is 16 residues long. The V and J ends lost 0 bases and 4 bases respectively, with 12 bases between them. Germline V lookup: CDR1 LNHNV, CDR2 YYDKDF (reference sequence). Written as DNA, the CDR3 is TGTGCCACCAGCAGAGAATCCAGGGGAATTAATGAAAAACTGTTTTTT. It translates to CATSRESRGINEKLFF.

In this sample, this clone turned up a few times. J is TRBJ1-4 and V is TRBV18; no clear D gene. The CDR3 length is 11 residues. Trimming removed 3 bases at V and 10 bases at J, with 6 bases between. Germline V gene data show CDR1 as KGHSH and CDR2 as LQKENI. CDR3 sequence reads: CASSPGVKLFF. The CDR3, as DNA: TGTGCCAGCTCACCTGGGGTAAAACTGTTTTTT.

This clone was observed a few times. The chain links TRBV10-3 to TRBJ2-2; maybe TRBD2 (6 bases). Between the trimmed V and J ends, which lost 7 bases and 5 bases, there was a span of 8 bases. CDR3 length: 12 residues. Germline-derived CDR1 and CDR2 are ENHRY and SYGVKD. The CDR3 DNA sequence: TGTGCCATCAATGGGGGGACCGGGGAGCTGTTTTTT. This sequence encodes CAINGGTGELFF.

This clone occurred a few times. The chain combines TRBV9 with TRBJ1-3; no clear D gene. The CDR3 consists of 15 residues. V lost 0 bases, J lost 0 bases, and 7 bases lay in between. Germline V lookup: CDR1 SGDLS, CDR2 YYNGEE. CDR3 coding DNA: TGTGCCAGCAGCGTAGGGCAGAACTCTGGAAACACCATATATTTT. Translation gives CASSVGQNSGNTIYF.

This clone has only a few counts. For the CDR3, the DNA is TGTGCCAGCAGCTCCACCGCGGCCGGATATCCCGAAAAACTGTTTTTT. It encodes CASSSTAAGYPEKLFF. The rearrangement joins TRBV7-9 to TRBJ1-4; unclear D gene. The CDR3 spans 16 residues. Per germline, CDR1 SEHNR and CDR2 FQNEAQ (reference sequence). Trimming took off 4 bases at V and 8 bases at J, with 20 bases between the two ends.

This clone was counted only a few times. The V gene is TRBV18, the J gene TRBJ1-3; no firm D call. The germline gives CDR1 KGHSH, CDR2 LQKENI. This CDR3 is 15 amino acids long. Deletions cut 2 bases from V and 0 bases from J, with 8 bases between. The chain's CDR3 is CASSPGHLSGNTIYF. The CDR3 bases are TGTGCCAGCTCACCAGGGCACCTCTCTGGAAACACCATATATTTT.

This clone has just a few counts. CDR3 amino acids: CASSVGQGNTGELFF. The CDR3 region has the DNA TGTGCCAGCAGCGTGGGACAGGGGAACACCGGGGAGCTGTTTTTT. The gene calls are TRBV11-3 and TRBJ2-2, with 9 positions matching TRBD1. With 5 bases clipped from V and 1 base from J, the junction kept 2 bases outside the gene matches. CDR1 is SGHNT and CDR2 is YENEEA in the germline V gene. This CDR3 has 15 residues.

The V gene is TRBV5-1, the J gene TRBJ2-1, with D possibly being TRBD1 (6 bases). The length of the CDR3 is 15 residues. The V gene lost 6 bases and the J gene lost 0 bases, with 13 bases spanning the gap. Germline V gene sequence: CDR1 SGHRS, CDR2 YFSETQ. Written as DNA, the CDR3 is TGCGCCAGCACCAAAGACAGGACCTCCTACAATGAGCAGTTCTTC. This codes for CASTKDRTSYNEQFF.

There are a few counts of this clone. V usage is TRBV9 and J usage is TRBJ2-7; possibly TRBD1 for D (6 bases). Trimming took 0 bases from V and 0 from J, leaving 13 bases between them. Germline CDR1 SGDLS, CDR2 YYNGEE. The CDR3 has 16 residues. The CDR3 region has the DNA TGTGCCAGCAGCGTAGCTACCGGGACAACCTCCTACGAGCAGTACTTC. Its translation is CASSVATGTTSYEQYF.

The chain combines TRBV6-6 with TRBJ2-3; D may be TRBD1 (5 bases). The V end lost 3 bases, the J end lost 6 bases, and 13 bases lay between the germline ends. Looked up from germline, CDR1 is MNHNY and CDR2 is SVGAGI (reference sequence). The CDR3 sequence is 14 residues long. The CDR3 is CASSYRGSVDTQYF. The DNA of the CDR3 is TGTGCCAGCAGTTATAGGGGATCCGTGGATACGCAGTATTTT.

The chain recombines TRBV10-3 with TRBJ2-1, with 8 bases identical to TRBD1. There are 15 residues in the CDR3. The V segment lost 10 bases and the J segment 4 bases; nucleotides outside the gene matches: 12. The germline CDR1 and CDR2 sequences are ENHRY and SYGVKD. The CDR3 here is CASLGQGERYNEQFF. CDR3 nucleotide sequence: TGTGCCAGCCTAGGACAGGGCGAAAGGTACAATGAGCAGTTCTTC.

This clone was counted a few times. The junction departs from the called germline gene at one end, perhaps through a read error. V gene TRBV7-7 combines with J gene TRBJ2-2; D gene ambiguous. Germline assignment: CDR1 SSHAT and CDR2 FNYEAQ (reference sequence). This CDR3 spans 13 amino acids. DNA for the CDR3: TGTGCTAGCAGCTCCCGTCTTAGCGGGGAGCTGTTTTTT. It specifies CASSSRLSGELFF.

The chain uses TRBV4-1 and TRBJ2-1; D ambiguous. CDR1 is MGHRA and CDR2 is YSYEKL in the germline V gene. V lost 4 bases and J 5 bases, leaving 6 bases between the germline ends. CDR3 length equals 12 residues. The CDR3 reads CASSPENNEQFF. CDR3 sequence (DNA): TGCGCCAGCAGCCCGGAAAACAATGAGCAGTTCTTC.

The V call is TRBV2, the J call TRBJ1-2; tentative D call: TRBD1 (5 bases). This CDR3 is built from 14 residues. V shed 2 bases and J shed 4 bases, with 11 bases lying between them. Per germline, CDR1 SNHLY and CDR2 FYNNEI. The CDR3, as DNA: TGTGCCAGCAGTGAAACGGGGGGAGCCTATGGCTACACCTTC. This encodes CASSETGGAYGYTF.

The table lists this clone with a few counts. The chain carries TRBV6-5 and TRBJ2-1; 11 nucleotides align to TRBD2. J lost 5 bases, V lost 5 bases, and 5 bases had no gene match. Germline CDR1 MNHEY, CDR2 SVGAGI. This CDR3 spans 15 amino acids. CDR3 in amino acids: CASSTLAGGHNEQFF. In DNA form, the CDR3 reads TGTGCCAGCAGTACGCTAGCGGGGGGCCACAATGAGCAGTTCTTC.

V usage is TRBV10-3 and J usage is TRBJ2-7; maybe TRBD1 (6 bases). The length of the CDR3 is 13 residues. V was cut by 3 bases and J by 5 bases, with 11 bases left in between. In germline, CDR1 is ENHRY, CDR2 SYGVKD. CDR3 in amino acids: CAISDLQGDEQYF. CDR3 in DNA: TGTGCCATCAGTGACTTACAGGGAGACGAGCAGTACTTC.

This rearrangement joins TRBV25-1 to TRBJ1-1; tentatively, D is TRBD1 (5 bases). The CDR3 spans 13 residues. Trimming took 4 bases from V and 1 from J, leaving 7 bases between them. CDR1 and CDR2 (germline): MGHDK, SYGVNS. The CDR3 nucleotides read TGTGCCAGCAGTGCGGGGGGGAACACTGAAGCTTTCTTT. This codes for CASSAGGNTEAFF.

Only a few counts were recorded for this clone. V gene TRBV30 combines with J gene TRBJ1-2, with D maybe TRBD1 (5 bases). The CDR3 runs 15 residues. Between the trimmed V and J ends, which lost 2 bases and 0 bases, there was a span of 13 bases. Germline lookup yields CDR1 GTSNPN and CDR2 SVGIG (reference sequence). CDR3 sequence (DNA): TGTGCCTGGAGTTCGCCCGGGGCCTCTAACTATGGCTACACCTTC. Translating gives CAWSSPGASNYGYTF. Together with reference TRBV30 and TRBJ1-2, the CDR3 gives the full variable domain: SQTIHQWPATLVQPVGSPLSLECTVEGTSNPNLYWYRQAAGRGLQLLFYSVGIGQISSEVPQNLSASRPQDRQFILSSKKLLLSDSGFYLCAWSSPGASNYGYTFGSGTRLTVV.

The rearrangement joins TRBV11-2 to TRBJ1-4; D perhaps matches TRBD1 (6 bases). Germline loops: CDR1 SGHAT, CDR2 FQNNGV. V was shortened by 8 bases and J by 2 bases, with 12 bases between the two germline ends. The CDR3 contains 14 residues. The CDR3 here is CASGRTATNEKLFF. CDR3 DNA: TGTGCCAGCGGTCGGACAGCGACTAATGAAAAACTGTTTTTT. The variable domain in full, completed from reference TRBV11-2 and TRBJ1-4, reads EAGVAQSPRYKIIEKRQSVAFWCNPISGHATLYWYQQILGQGPKLLIQFQNNGVVDDSQLPKDRFSAERLKGVDSTLKIQPAKLEDSAVYLCASGRTATNEKLFFGSGTQLSVL.

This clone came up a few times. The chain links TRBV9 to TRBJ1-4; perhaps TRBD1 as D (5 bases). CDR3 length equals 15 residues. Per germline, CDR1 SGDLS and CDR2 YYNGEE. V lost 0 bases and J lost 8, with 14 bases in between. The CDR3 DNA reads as TGTGCCAGCAGCGTAGCTGGGACCGGGGGAGAAAAACTGTTTTTT. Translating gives CASSVAGTGGEKLFF.

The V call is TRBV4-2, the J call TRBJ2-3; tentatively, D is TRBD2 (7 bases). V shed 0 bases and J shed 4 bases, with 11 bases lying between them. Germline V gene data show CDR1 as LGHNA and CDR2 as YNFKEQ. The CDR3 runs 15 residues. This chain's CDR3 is CASSQEGGASDTQYF. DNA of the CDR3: TGTGCCAGCAGCCAAGAGGGGGGGGCCTCAGATACGCAGTATTTT.

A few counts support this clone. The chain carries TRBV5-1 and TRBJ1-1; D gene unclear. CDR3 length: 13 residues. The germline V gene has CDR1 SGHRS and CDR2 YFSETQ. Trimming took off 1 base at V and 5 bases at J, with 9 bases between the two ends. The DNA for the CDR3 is TGCGCCAGCAGCTTGCAGGATGGAACTGAAGCTTTCTTT. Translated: CASSLQDGTEAFF.

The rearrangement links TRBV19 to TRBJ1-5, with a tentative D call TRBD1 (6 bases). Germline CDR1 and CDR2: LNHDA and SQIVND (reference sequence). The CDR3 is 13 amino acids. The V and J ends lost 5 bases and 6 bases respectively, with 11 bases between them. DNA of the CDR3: TGTGCCAGTAGTCTCCAGGACAGTCAGCCCCAGCATTTT. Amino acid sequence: CASSLQDSQPQHF.

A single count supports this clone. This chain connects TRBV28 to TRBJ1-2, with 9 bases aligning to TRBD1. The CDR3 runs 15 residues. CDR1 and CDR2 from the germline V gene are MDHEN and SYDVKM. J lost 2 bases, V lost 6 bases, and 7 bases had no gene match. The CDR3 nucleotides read TGTGCCAGCAGGAGACAGGGGGGTCAAAACTATGGCTACACCTTC. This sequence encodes CASRRQGGQNYGYTF.

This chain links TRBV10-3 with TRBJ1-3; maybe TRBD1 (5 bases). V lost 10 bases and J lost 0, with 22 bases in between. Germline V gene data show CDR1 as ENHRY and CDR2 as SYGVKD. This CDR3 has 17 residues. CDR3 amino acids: CATSRTGGSDSGNTIYF. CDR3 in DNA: TGTGCCACCTCCCGGACTGGGGGGTCAGACTCTGGAAACACCATATATTTT.

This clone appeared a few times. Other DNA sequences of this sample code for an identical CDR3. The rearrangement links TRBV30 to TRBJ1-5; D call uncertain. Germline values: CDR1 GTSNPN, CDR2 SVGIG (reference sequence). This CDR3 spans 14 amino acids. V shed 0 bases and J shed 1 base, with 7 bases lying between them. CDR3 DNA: TGTGCCTGGAGTGTTAGCAGCAGCAATCAGCCCCAGCATTTT. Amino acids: CAWSVSSSNQPQHF.

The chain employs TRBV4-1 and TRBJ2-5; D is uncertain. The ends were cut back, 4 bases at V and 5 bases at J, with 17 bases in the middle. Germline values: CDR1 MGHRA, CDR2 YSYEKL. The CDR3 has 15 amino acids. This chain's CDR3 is CASSPPLGNRETQYF. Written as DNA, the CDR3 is TGCGCCAGCAGCCCCCCCTTGGGGAATAGGGAGACCCAGTACTTC.

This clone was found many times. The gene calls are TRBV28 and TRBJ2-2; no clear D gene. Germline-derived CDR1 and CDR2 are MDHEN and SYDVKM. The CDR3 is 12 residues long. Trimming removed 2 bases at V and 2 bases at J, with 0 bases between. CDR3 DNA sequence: TGTGCCAGCAGTTTAAACACCGGGGAGCTGTTTTTT. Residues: CASSLNTGELFF.